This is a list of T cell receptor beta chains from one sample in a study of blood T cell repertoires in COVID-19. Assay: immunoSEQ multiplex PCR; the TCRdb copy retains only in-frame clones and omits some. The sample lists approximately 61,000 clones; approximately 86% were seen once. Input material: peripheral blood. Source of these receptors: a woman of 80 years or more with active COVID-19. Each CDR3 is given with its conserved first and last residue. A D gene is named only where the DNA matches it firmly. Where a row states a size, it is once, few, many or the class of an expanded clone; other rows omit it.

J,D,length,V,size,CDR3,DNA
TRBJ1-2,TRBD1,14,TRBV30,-,CAWSRQGDLYGYTF,TGTGCCTGGAGCAGACAGGGCGACCTTTATGGCTACACCTTC
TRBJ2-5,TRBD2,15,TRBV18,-,CASSPRASGIGTQYF,TGTGCCAGCTCACCGAGGGCTAGCGGGATCGGGACCCAGTACTTC
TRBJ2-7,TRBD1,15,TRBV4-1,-,CASSVPGQGSYEQYF,TGCGCCAGCAGCGTCCCGGGACAGGGCTCCTACGAGCAGTACTTC
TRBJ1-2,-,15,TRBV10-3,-,CAISESAEYGYGYTF,TGTGCCATCAGTGAGTCGGCGGAATACGGGTATGGCTACACCTTC
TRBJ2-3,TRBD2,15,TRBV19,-,CASNEVSGRTDTQYF,TGTGCCAGTAATGAAGTTAGCGGGCGCACAGATACGCAGTATTTT
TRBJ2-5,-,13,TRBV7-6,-,CASSLEPWETQYF,TGTGCCAGCAGCTTAGAGCCGTGGGAGACCCAGTACTTC
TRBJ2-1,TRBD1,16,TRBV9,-,CASSPRGTALYNEQFF,TGTGCCAGCAGCCCCCGAGGGACAGCGCTTTACAATGAGCAGTTCTTC
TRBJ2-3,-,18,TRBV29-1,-,CSVGGAGTIQLSTDTQYF,TGCAGCGTTGGGGGGGCCGGGACTATTCAACTTTCCACAGATACGCAGTATTTT
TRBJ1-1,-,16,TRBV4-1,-,CASSHPGGFGYTEAFF,TGCGCCAGCAGCCACCCTGGAGGGTTCGGTTACACTGAAGCTTTCTTT
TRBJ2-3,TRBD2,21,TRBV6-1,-,CASSERSRGTSGGAGTDTQYF,TGTGCCAGCAGTGAAAGAAGCAGAGGGACTAGCGGGGGGGCTGGGACAGATACGCAGTATTTT
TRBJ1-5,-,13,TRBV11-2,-,CASSSQSNQPQHF,TGTGCCAGCAGCTCCCAGTCCAATCAGCCCCAGCATTTT
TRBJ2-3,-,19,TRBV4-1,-,CASSKDLPLRSANTDTQYF,TGCGCCAGCAGCAAAGACCTCCCGCTCCGGAGCGCTAACACAGATACGCAGTATTTT
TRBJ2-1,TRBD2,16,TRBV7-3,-,CASSATGTSGGNEQFF,TGTGCCAGCAGCGCCACGGGGACTAGCGGGGGAAATGAGCAGTTCTTC
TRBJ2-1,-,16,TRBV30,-,CAWRLEGAPAYNEQFF,TGTGCCTGGAGGCTGGAGGGGGCCCCTGCTTACAATGAGCAGTTCTTC
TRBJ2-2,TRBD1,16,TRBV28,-,CASSFVRGQWDGELFF,TGTGCCAGCAGTTTTGTCAGGGGGCAGTGGGACGGGGAGCTGTTTTTT
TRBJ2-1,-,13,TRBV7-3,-,CASSTRSRGEQFF,TGTGCCAGCAGCACCCGTTCTAGAGGCGAGCAGTTCTTC
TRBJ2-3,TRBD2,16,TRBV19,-,CASSIVSGGARDTQYF,TGTGCCAGTAGTATAGTCAGCGGGGGGGCCAGGGATACGCAGTATTTT
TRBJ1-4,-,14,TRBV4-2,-,CASSPRGTNEKLFF,TGTGCCAGCAGCCCGCGGGGAACTAATGAAAAACTGTTTTTT
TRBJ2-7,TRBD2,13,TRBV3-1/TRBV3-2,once,CASSQELAREQYF,TGTGCCAGCAGCCAAGAACTAGCGAGGGAGCAGTACTTC
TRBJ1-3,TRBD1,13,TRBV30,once,CAWNRGMGNTIYF,TGTGCCTGGAACAGGGGAATGGGAAACACCATATATTTT
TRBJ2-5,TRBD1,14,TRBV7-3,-,CASSSTGYGETQYF,TGTGCCAGCAGCTCGACAGGGTATGGGGAGACCCAGTACTTC
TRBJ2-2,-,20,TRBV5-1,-,CASSLGASGAPGLYTGELFF,TGCGCCAGCAGCTTGGGGGCCTCAGGGGCCCCTGGACTGTACACCGGGGAGCTGTTTTTT
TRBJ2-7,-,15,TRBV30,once,CAWSVATPYAYEQYF,TGTGCCTGGAGTGTCGCCACTCCCTATGCCTACGAGCAGTACTTC
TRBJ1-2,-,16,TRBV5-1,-,CASKLAGGRLSYGYTF,TGCGCCAGCAAATTGGCCGGGGGGAGGTTAAGCTATGGCTACACCTTC
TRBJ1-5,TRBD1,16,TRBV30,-,CAWSAPGQVFYQPQHF,TGTGCCTGGAGTGCCCCGGGACAGGTATTTTATCAGCCCCAGCATTTT
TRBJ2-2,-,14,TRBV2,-,CASTSQGNTGELFF,TGTGCCAGCACCTCTCAGGGAAACACCGGGGAGCTGTTTTTT
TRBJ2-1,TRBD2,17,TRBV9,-,CASSVAGGGGYYNEQFF,TGTGCCAGCAGCGTAGCAGGTGGCGGGGGATACTACAATGAGCAGTTCTTC
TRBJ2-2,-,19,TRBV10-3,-,CAISETRDKPSGGTGELFF,TGTGCCATCAGTGAGACCCGGGACAAACCGAGTGGTGGCACCGGGGAGCTGTTTTTT
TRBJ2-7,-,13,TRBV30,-,CAWSVVGGYEQYF,TGTGCCTGGAGTGTAGTCGGTGGCTACGAGCAGTACTTC
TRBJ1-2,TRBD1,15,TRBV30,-,CAWSKGQGINYGYTF,TGTGCCTGGAGTAAAGGACAGGGGATCAACTATGGCTACACCTTC
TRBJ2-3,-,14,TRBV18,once,CASSPEERGDTQYF,TGTGCCAGCTCACCAGAGGAGCGAGGAGATACGCAGTATTTT
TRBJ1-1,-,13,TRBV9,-,CASSVGRNTEAFF,TGTGCCAGCAGCGTAGGGAGGAACACTGAAGCTTTCTTT
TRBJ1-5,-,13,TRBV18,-,CASSPDTYQPQHF,TGTGCCAGCTCACCAGACACTTATCAGCCCCAGCATTTT
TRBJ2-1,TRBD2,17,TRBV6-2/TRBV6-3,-,CASSYGSGGYSYNEQFF,TGTGCCAGCAGTTATGGTAGCGGGGGCTACTCCTACAATGAGCAGTTCTTC
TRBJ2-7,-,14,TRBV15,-,CATSRGATSYEQYF,TGTGCCACCAGCAGAGGGGCCACCTCCTACGAGCAGTACTTC